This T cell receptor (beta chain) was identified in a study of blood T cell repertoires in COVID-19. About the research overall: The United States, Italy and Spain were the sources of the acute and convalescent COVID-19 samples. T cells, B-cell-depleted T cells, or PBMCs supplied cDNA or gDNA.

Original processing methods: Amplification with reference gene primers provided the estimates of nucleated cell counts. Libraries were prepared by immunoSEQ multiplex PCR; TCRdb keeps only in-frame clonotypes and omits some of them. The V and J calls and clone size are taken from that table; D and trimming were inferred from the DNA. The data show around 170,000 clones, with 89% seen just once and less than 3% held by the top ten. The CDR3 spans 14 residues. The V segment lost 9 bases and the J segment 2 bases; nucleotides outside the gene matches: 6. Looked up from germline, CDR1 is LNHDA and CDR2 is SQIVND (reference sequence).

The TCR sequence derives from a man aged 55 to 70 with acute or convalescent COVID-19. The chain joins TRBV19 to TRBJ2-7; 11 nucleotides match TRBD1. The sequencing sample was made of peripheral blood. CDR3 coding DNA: TGTGCCAGCGGGGACAGGGGGATCACCTACGAGCAGTACTTC. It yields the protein CASGDRGITYEQYF.